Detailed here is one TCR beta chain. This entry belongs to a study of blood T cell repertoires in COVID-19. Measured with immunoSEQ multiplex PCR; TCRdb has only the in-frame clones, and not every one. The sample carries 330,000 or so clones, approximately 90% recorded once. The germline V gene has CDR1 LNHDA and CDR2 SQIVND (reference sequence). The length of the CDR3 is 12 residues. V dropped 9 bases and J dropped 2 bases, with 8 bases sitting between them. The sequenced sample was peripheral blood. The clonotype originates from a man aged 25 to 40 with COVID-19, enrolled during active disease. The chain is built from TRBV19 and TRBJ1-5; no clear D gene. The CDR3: CASRARNQPQHF. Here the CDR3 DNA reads TGTGCCAGCCGAGCGCGCAATCAGCCCCAGCATTTT. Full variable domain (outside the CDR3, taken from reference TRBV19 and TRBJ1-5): DGGITQSPKYLFRKEGQNVTLSCEQNLNHDAMYWYRQDPGQGLRLIYYSQIVNDFQKGDIAEGYSVSREKKESFPLTVTSAQKNPTAFYLCASRARNQPQHFGDGTRLSIL.